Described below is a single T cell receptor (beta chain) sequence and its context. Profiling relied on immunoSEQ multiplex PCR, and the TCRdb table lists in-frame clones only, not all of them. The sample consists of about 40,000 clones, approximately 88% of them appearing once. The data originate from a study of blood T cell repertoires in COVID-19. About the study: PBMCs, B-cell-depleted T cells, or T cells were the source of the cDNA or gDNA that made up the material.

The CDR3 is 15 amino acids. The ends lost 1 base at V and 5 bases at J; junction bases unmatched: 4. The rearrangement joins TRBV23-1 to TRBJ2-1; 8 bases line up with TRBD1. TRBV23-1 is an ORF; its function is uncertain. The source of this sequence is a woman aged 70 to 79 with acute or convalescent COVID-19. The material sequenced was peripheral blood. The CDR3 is CASSQYEDRDNEQFF. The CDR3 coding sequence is TGCGCCAGCAGTCAATATGAGGACAGGGACAATGAGCAGTTCTTC.